The TCR beta chain under discussion was sequenced for a study of shared clonotypes between healthy human individuals. As for the study in general: Three plates each covered CD4 naive and memory; CD8 naive two, CD8 memory one.

How the authors handled the data: ImmunoSEQ output held junction-only sequences without quality scores, so filtering differed. The table came from immunoSEQ multiplex PCR; TCRdb's copy has only in-frame clones and leaves some out. V and J calls plus clone size are reproduced from that table; the DNA served to infer D and trimming. The sample has roughly 2,000,000 clones; just under 95% are singletons. The CDR3 runs to 12 residues. Germline V gives CDR1 PRHDT, CDR2 FYEKMQ (reference sequence). V was shortened by 2 bases and J by 5 bases, with 6 bases between the two germline ends. Naive CD8 cells comprised CD45RO-negative, CCR7-positively selected cells, excluding terminally differentiated effector memory CD45RA+ cells. The healthy adult donors were HIV-negative and reported no recent acute infections or vaccinations. Remarks on this clone: Other DNA variants within this sample encode the same CDR3.

The rearrangement uses TRBV13 and TRBJ1-1; no firm D call. This receptor was taken from a young man in good health. Sequencing was carried out using naive CD8+ T cells sorted from blood. CDR3 protein: CASSLRGTEAFF. The CDR3 nucleotides read TGTGCCAGCAGCTTACGGGGAACTGAAGCTTTCTTT.